The 20 T cell receptor beta chains below all came from one sample that was sequenced in a study of cytomegalovirus exposure and HLA in healthy donors. Both 60 Vbeta primers and 13 Jbeta primers went into the PCR. Only in-frame clones appear in the TCRdb table, and some are missing; sequencing was by immunoSEQ multiplex PCR. With around 120,000 clones in the sample, the ten largest clones hold roughly 3.5%. Sequences were obtained from PBMCs. The receptors were gathered from a young man in good health and CMV-seronegative.

The rearrangement links TRBV6-5 to TRBJ1-1; D is perhaps TRBD1 (6 bases). CDR1 MNHEY and CDR2 SVGAGI come from the germline V gene. The V end lost 2 bases, the J end lost 5 bases, and 12 bases lay between the germline ends. The CDR3 has 14 amino acids. The CDR3 loop reads CASSYMPGQTEAFF. CDR3 bases: TGTGCCAGCAGTTACATGCCCGGACAGACTGAAGCTTTCTTT.

V usage is TRBV7-9 and J usage is TRBJ1-1, with 12 bases identical to TRBD1. V lost 3 bases and J lost 3; bases outside the gene matches: 8. The CDR3 contains 17 residues. CDR1 SEHNR and CDR2 FQNEAQ come from the germline V gene (reference sequence). The CDR3 DNA sequence: TGTGCCAGCAGCTTGTGGGGACAGGGGGCGCGGGACACTGAAGCTTTCTTT. Its translation: CASSLWGQGARDTEAFF.

The V call is TRBV18, the J call TRBJ1-1; D call uncertain. Germline V gene data show CDR1 as KGHSH and CDR2 as LQKENI. The V end lost 6 bases, the J end lost 2 bases, and 4 bases lay between the germline ends. This CDR3 is built from 11 residues. CDR3 DNA: TGTGCCAGCTCCCCTAACACTGAAGCTTTCTTT. This gives the protein CASSPNTEAFF.

This sequence joins TRBV15 and TRBJ1-2; the match to TRBD1 covers 7 bases. J was trimmed by 4 bases and V by 5 bases; bases with no gene match: 7. Germline V lookup: CDR1 LNHNV, CDR2 YYDKDF (reference sequence). This CDR3 spans 14 amino acids. The CDR3 region is CATSPNRGGYGYTF. DNA for the CDR3: TGTGCCACCAGCCCTAACAGGGGTGGCTATGGCTACACCTTC. Based on the CDR3 plus reference TRBV15 and TRBJ1-2, the full variable domain is DAMVIQNPRYQVTQFGKPVTLSCSQTLNHNVMYWYQQKSSQAPKLLFHYYDKDFNNEADTPDNFQSRRPNTSFCFLDIRSPGLGDTAMYLCATSPNRGGYGYTFGSGTRLTVV.

The chain recombines TRBV18 with TRBJ1-5; possible D gene TRBD1, 6 bases. CDR1 is KGHSH and CDR2 is LQKENI in the germline V gene. V was shortened by 3 bases and J by 7 bases, with 16 bases between the two germline ends. The length of the CDR3 is 15 residues. The CDR3 region is CASSPDEGGRQPQHF. CDR3 DNA: TGTGCCAGCTCACCGGACGAAGGGGGAAGGCAGCCCCAGCATTTT. Complete variable domain (other parts from reference TRBV18 and TRBJ1-5): NAGVMQNPRHLVRRRGQEARLRCSPMKGHSHVYWYRQLPEEGLKFMVYLQKENIIDESGMPKERFSAEFPKEGPSILRIQQVVRGDSAAYFCASSPDEGGRQPQHFGDGTRLSIL.

The chain couples TRBV13 to TRBJ2-1; the match to TRBD1 covers 10 bases. The V gene's germline CDR1 is PRHDT and CDR2 FYEKMQ (reference sequence). The J segment lost 2 bases and the V segment lost 4 bases, leaving 2 bases of the junction unmatched. The CDR3 is 15 amino acids. The CDR3 DNA sequence: TGTGCCAGCAGCTCCGGGACAGGGGCCTACAATGAGCAGTTCTTC. Its translation: CASSSGTGAYNEQFF.

V is TRBV25-1 and J is TRBJ1-3; D unclear. Germline CDR1 MGHDK, CDR2 SYGVNS. This CDR3 has 16 amino acids. The ends were cut back, 3 bases at V and 3 bases at J, with 15 bases in the middle. The CDR3 loop is CASSDPPRGGGNTIYF. The CDR3 nucleotides read TGTGCCAGCAGTGATCCCCCACGGGGAGGTGGAAACACCATATATTTT.

The V gene is TRBV27, the J gene TRBJ2-3; D gene ambiguous. The CDR3 loop spans 15 amino acids. Germline CDR1 MNHEY, CDR2 SMNVEV (reference sequence). V lost 2 bases, J lost 1 base, and 10 bases lay in between. The CDR3 spells CASSLSVGRTDTQYF. The CDR3 DNA follows: TGTGCCAGCAGTTTAAGCGTAGGTCGCACAGATACGCAGTATTTT.

The chain couples TRBV25-1 to TRBJ1-4, with D uncertain. V shed 5 bases and J shed 10 bases, with 8 bases lying between them. The CDR3 has 11 residues. CDR1 and CDR2 (germline): MGHDK, SYGVNS. The CDR3, as DNA: TGTGCCAGCAGTTTAGGAGGAAAACTGTTTTTT. Translating gives CASSLGGKLFF.

The genes are TRBV7-8 and TRBJ2-7; 9 bases match TRBD1. Germline lookup yields CDR1 SGHVS and CDR2 FQNEAQ. V lost 8 bases and J lost 6; bases outside the gene matches: 11. The CDR3 loop spans 14 amino acids. CDR3 nucleotides: TGTGCCAGCTGCATGGGGGGACAGGGTTGCGAGCAGTACTTC. The encoded protein is CASCMGGQGCEQYF.

V is TRBV7-9 and J is TRBJ2-7; 10 bases are shared with TRBD2. V lost 5 bases, J lost 3 bases, and 7 bases stayed unmatched. The CDR3 covers 15 residues. Germline V gene data show CDR1 as SEHNR and CDR2 as FQNEAQ (reference sequence). The DNA of the CDR3 is TGTGCCAGCAGCCCCCTAGCGGGGGCCGGCTACGAGCAGTACTTC. Translation: CASSPLAGAGYEQYF.

The chain employs TRBV6-5 and TRBJ1-2, with 8 bases fitting TRBD1. Trimming cost V 6 bases and J 0 bases; bases outside gene matches: 6. The CDR3 runs 15 residues. From germline, CDR1 is MNHEY and CDR2 SVGAGI. CDR3 residues: CASSWTGNSNYGYTF. For the CDR3, the DNA is TGTGCCAGCAGCTGGACAGGGAACTCTAACTATGGCTACACCTTC.

V gene TRBV7-2 combines with J gene TRBJ2-2; possible D gene TRBD2, 5 bases. V dropped 8 bases and J dropped 8 bases, with 24 bases sitting between them. The CDR3 length is 16 residues. Germline CDR1 reads SGHTA; CDR2 reads FQGNSA. Here the CDR3 reads CASGHQAGPTGGELFF. CDR3 in DNA: TGTGCCAGCGGCCACCAGGCGGGCCCCACGGGAGGGGAGCTGTTTTTT.

The chain joins TRBV29-1 to TRBJ2-2, with D possibly matching TRBD2 (6 bases). Germline loops: CDR1 SQVTM, CDR2 ANQGSEA. The V end was cut by 5 bases, the J end by 6 bases, with 7 bases between. The CDR3 has 11 residues. Here the CDR3 reads CSVSGAGELFF. The CDR3 region has the DNA TGCAGCGTTTCGGGGGCCGGGGAGCTGTTTTTT.

Comments on this clone: The sample contains more than one DNA sequence encoding this CDR3. The genes are TRBV7-2 and TRBJ1-1; D is unresolved. The germline gives CDR1 SGHTA, CDR2 FQGNSA. The CDR3 has 12 residues. Trimming shortened V by 5 bases and J by 6 bases, and 10 bases separated the two germline ends. CDR3 amino acids: CASSPLFSEAFF. The CDR3 nucleotides are TGTGCCAGCAGCCCCCTATTCTCTGAAGCTTTCTTT.

V gene TRBV4-2 combines with J gene TRBJ2-7; D not certain. Germline V gene lookup returns CDR1 LGHNA and CDR2 YNFKEQ. The CDR3 has 16 amino acids. Trimming took 0 bases from V and 2 from J, leaving 14 bases between them. This CDR3 is CASSQDALYPTYEQYF. Written as DNA, the CDR3 is TGTGCCAGCAGCCAAGACGCACTGTATCCCACCTACGAGCAGTACTTC.

This chain connects TRBV5-4 to TRBJ2-7; D is perhaps TRBD1 (5 bases). The germline V and J ends were trimmed by 2 bases and 3 bases, with 15 bases remaining between them. Germline CDR1 SGHNT, CDR2 YYREEE (reference sequence). The CDR3 covers 15 residues. The CDR3 coding sequence is TGTGCCAGCAGCTTTGGGCAGGGCGAGGTCTACGAGCAGTACTTC. Protein sequence: CASSFGQGEVYEQYF.

This rearrangement joins TRBV7-9 to TRBJ2-2, with 7 bases aligning to TRBD2. CDR3 length: 18 residues. J was trimmed by 4 bases and V by 1 base; bases with no gene match: 12. The germline CDR1 and CDR2 sequences are SEHNR and FQNEAQ (reference sequence). Here the CDR3 DNA reads TGTGCCAGCAGCTTAGAGTCGTGGGAGGGCCGTGGCACCGGGGAGCTGTTTTTT. As protein: CASSLESWEGRGTGELFF.

The chain carries TRBV9 and TRBJ2-1, with TRBD2 as a possible D gene (6 bases). The V end was cut by 0 bases, the J end by 6 bases, with 7 bases between. The CDR3 is 13 amino acids. CDR1 and CDR2 from the germline V gene are SGDLS and YYNGEE. This CDR3 reads CASSVGGVNEQFF. The DNA for the CDR3 is TGTGCCAGCAGCGTAGGCGGGGTCAATGAGCAGTTCTTC.

The chain uses TRBV2 and TRBJ1-4; TRBD1 aligns across 7 bases. CDR3 length: 15 amino acids. From germline, CDR1 is SNHLY and CDR2 FYNNEI. V was pared by 7 bases and J by 8 bases, with 13 bases of the junction left unmatched. CDR3 in amino acids: CASNPGGGGKEKLFF. Written as DNA, the CDR3 is TGTGCCAGCAACCCGGGAGGGGGCGGAAAGGAAAAACTGTTTTTT.